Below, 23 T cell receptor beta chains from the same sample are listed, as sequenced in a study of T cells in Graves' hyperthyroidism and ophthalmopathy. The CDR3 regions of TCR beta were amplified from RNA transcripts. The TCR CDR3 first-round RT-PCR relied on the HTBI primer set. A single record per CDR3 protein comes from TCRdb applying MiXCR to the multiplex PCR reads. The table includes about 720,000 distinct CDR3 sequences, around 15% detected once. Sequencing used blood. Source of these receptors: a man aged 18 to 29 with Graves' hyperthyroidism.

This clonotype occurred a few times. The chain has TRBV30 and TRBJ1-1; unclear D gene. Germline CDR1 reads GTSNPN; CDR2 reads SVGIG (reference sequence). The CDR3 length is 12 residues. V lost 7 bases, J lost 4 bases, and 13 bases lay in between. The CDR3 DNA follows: TGTGCCTCGAATCGGGCGAGCACTGAAGCTTTCTTT. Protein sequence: CASNRASTEAFF. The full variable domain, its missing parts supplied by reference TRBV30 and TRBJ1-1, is SQTIHQWPATLVQPVGSPLSLECTVEGTSNPNLYWYRQAAGRGLQLLFYSVGIGQISSEVPQNLSASRPQDRQFILSSKKLLLSDSGFYLCASNRASTEAFFGQGTRLTVV.

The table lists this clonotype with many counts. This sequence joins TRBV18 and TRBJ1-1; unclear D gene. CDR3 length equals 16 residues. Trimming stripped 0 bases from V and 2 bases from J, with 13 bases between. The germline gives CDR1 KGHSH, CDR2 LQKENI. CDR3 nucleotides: TGTGCCAGCTCACCACCAAGTCGGGGATTTAACACTGAAGCTTTCTTT. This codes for CASSPPSRGFNTEAFF.

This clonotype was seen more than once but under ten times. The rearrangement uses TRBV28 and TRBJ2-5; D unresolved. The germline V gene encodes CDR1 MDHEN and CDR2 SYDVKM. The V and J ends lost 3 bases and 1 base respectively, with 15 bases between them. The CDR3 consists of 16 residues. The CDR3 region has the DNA TGTGCCAGCAGTTTGAAGTTCGGTGCATCCCAAGAGACCCAGTACTTC. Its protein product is CASSLKFGASQETQYF.

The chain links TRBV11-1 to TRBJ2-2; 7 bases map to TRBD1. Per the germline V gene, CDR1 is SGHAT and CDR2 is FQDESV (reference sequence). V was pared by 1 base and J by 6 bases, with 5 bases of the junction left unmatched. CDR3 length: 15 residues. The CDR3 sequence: CASSLGTGPPGELFF. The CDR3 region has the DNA TGTGCCAGCAGCTTAGGGACAGGCCCCCCCGGGGAGCTGTTTTTT.

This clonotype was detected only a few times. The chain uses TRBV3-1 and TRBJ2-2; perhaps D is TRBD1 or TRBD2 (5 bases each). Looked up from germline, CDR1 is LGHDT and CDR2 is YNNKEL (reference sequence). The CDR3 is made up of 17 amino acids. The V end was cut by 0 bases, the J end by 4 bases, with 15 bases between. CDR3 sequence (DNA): TGTGCCAGCAGCCAAGAAAGGGGTCTAGCACGCACCGGGGAGCTGTTTTTT. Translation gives CASSQERGLARTGELFF.

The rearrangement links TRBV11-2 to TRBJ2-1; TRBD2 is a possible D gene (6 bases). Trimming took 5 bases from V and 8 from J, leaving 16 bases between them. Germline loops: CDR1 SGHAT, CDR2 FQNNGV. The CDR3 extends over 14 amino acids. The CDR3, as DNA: TGTGCCAGCAGCATGAACGTACTAGCCGATGAGCAGTTCTTC. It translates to CASSMNVLADEQFF.

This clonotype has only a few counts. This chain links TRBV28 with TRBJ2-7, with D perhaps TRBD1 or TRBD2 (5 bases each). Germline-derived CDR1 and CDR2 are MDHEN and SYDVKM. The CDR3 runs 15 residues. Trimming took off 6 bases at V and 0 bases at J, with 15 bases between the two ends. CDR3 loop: CASSLGRINSYEQYF. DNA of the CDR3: TGTGCCAGCAGCCTGGGACGGATTAACTCCTACGAGCAGTACTTC.

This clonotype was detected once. DNA of the CDR3: TGCAGTGCTAGAGATGGGCAGGGGGCGCGTGGTCAGCCCCAGCATTTT. Translation gives CSARDGQGARGQPQHF. V and J are TRBV20-1 and TRBJ1-5; the match to TRBD1 covers 8 bases. From germline, CDR1 is DFQATT and CDR2 SNEGSKA (reference sequence). V shed 0 bases and J 6 bases; nucleotides not matched to a gene: 10. The CDR3 is made up of 16 amino acids.

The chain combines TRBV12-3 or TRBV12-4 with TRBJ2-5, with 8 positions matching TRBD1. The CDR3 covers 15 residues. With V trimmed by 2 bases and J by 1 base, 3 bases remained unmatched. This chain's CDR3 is CASSLWDRFQETQYF. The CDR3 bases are TGTGCCAGCAGTTTATGGGACAGGTTCCAAGAGACCCAGTACTTC.

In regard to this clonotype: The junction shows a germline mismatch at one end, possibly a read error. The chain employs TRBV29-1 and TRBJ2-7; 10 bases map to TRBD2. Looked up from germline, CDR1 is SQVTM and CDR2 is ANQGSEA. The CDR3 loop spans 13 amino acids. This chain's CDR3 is CSGRLAGVYGQYF. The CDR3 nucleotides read TGCAGCGGTCGCCTAGCGGGAGTTTACGGGCAGTACTTC.

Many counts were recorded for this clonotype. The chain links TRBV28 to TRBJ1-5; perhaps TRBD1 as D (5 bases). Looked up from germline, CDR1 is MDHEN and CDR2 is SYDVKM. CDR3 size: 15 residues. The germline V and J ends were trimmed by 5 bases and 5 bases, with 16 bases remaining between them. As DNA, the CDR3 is TGTGCCAGCAGTGCCCTCGGGTGGGGCGATCAGCCCCAGCATTTT. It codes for CASSALGWGDQPQHF.

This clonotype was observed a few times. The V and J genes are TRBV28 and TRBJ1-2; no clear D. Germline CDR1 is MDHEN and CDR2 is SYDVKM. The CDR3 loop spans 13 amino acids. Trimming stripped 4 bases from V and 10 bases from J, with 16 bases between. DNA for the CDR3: TGTGCCAGCAGTTATAAGGGAACAGTTTACTACACCTTC. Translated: CASSYKGTVYYTF.

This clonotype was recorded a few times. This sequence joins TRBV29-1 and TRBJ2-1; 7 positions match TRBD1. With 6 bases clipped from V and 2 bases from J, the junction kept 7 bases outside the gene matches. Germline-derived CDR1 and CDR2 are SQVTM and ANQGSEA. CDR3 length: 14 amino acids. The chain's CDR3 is CSVNRGLPYNEQFF. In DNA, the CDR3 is TGCAGCGTAAACAGGGGTCTCCCCTACAATGAGCAGTTCTTC.

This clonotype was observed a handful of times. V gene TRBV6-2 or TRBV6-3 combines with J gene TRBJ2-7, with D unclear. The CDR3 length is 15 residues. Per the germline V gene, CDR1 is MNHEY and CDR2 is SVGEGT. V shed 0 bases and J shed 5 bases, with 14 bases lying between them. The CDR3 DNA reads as TGTGCCAGCAGTTACTCGGCCGGTAGTGGTAACGAGCAGTACTTC. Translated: CASSYSAGSGNEQYF.

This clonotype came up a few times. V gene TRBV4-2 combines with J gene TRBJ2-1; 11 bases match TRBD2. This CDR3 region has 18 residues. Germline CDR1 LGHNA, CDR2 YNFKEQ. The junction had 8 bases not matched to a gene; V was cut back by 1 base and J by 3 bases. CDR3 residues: CASSQALLTSGVYNEQFF. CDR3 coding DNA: TGTGCCAGCAGCCAAGCCCTTTTGACTAGCGGGGTCTACAATGAGCAGTTCTTC.

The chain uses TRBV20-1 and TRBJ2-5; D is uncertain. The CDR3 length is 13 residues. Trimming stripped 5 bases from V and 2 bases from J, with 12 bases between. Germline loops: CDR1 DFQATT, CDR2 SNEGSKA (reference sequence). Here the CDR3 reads CSAPIWRQETQYF. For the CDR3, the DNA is TGCAGTGCTCCTATATGGCGGCAAGAGACCCAGTACTTC.

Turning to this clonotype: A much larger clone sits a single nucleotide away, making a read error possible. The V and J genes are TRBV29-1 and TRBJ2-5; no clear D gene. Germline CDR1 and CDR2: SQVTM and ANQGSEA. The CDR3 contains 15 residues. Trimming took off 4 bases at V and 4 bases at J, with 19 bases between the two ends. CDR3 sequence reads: CSVAPSGQPRETQYF. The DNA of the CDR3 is TGCAGCGTTGCCCCCTCAGGTCAACCTCGAGAGACCCAGTACTTC.

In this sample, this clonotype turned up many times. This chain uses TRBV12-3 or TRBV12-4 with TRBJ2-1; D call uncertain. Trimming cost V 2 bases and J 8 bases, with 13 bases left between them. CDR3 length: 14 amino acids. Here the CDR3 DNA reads TGTGCCAGCAGTTTAAGGTCAAAGCAGGATGAGCAGTTCTTC. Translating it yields CASSLRSKQDEQFF.

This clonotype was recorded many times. As DNA, the CDR3 is TGTGCCAGCAGCCAAGCGAGCGTGTCGGGCTCCTACAATGAGCAGTTCTTC. This encodes CASSQASVSGSYNEQFF. The rearrangement joins TRBV14 to TRBJ2-1; D gene ambiguous. Per the germline V gene, CDR1 is SGHDN and CDR2 is FVKESK. V lost 1 base and J lost 0, with 13 bases in between. This CDR3 is 17 amino acids long.

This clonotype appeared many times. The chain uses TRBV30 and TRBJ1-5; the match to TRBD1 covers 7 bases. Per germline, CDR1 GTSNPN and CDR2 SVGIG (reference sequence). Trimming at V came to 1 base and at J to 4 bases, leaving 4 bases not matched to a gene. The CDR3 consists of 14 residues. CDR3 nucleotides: TGTGCCTGGAGTGCCCCGGGACAGAATCAGCCCCAGCATTTT. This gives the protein CAWSAPGQNQPQHF. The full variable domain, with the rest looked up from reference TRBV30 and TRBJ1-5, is SQTIHQWPATLVQPVGSPLSLECTVEGTSNPNLYWYRQAAGRGLQLLFYSVGIGQISSEVPQNLSASRPQDRQFILSSKKLLLSDSGFYLCAWSAPGQNQPQHFGDGTRLSIL.

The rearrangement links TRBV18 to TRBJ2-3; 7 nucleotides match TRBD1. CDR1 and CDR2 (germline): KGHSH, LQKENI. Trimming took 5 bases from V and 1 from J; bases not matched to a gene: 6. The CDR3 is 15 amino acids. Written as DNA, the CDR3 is TGTGCCAGCTCAGTGGGACAGAGTCGCACAGATACGCAGTATTTT. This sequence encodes CASSVGQSRTDTQYF.

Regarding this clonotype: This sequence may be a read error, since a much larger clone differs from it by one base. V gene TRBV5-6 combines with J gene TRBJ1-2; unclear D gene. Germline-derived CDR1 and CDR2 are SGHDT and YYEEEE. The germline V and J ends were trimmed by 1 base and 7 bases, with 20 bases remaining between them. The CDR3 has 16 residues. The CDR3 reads CASSLSLLSGPGGYTF. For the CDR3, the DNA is TGTGCCAGCAGCTTGTCCCTGCTCTCGGGTCCGGGTGGCTACACCTTC.

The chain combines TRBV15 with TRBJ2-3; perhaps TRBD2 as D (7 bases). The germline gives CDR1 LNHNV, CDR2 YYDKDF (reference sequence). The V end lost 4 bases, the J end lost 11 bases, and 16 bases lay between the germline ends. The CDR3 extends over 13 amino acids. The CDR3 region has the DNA TGTGCCACCAGCATTCCATTAAGGGGGGGGCAGTATTTT. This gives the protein CATSIPLRGGQYF.